The 7 T cell receptor beta chains below were found in one sample sequenced in a study of T cell responses to AZD1222 COVID-19 vaccine. Clones were read by immunoSEQ multiplex PCR, and TCRdb kept only the in-frame ones, dropping some. The table has 150,000 to 200,000 clones, 85% to 95% seen once. Sequencing was performed on peripheral blood, taken on day 0 of AZD1222 vaccination. The receptors stem from an adult in good health.

The chain carries TRBV2 and TRBJ2-7; maybe TRBD2 (6 bases). The germline gives CDR1 SNHLY, CDR2 FYNNEI. This CDR3 comprises 12 residues. Trimming removed 8 bases at V and 1 base at J, with 9 bases between. CDR3 sequence (DNA): TGTGCCAGCGGGGAGGATTCCTACGAGCAGTACTTC. Amino acids: CASGEDSYEQYF. Based on the CDR3 plus reference TRBV2 and TRBJ2-7, the full variable domain is EPEVTQTPSHQVTQMGQEVILRCVPISNHLYFYWYRQILGQKVEFLVSFYNNEISEKSEIFDDQFSVERPDGSNFTLKIRSTKLEDSAMYFCASGEDSYEQYFGPGTRLTVT.

This clone has more than one count but fewer than ten. V usage is TRBV9 and J usage is TRBJ1-5, with D perhaps matching TRBD1 (5 bases). The CDR3 contains 15 residues. The ends were cut back, 0 bases at V and 6 bases at J, with 13 bases in the middle. Germline CDR1 SGDLS, CDR2 YYNGEE. CDR3 sequence: CASSVAGNGGQPQHF. The CDR3 region has the DNA TGTGCCAGCAGCGTAGCAGGGAACGGGGGTCAGCCCCAGCATTTT.

The chain uses TRBV7-9 and TRBJ1-1; TRBD1 agrees at 10 bases. CDR1 and CDR2 (germline): SEHNR, FQNEAQ (reference sequence). V was clipped by 0 bases and J by 0 bases; unmatched bases: 1. The CDR3 totals 16 residues. CDR3 region: CASSLATGGLNTEAFF. CDR3 in DNA: TGTGCCAGCAGCTTAGCGACAGGGGGCTTGAACACTGAAGCTTTCTTT.

The CDR3 here is CASSPPTGRVAYYGYTF. The DNA of the CDR3 is TGTGCCAGTAGTCCACCGACAGGGAGGGTGGCCTACTATGGCTACACCTTC. V is TRBV19 and J is TRBJ1-2; 7 nucleotides align to TRBD1. The CDR3 covers 17 residues. Germline V gene data show CDR1 as LNHDA and CDR2 as SQIVND (reference sequence). V gave up 5 bases and J gave up 3 bases; unmatched junction bases: 15.

The chain uses TRBV9 and TRBJ2-1, with D possibly TRBD2 on 6 matching bases. Trimming left V 2 bases short and J 4 bases short, with 13 bases between. The CDR3 loop spans 15 amino acids. Germline CDR1 SGDLS, CDR2 YYNGEE. For the CDR3, the DNA is TGTGCCAGCAGCGTGGACGGGGGATTTTACAATGAGCAGTTCTTC. It is translated as CASSVDGGFYNEQFF.

CDR3: CAWSPRATNYEQYF. As DNA, the CDR3 is TGTGCCTGGAGTCCGAGAGCAACCAACTACGAGCAGTACTTC. This chain links TRBV30 with TRBJ2-7; D call uncertain. Germline V gene sequence: CDR1 GTSNPN, CDR2 SVGIG (reference sequence). V lost 2 bases to trimming and J lost 3 bases, with 14 bases between them. CDR3 length: 14 amino acids. The full variable domain, its missing parts supplied by reference TRBV30 and TRBJ2-7, is SQTIHQWPATLVQPVGSPLSLECTVEGTSNPNLYWYRQAAGRGLQLLFYSVGIGQISSEVPQNLSASRPQDRQFILSSKKLLLSDSGFYLCAWSPRATNYEQYFGPGTRLTVT.

The CDR3 reads CASSYGGAGPTEAFF. CDR3 DNA sequence: TGTGCCAGCAGTTATGGCGGCGCCGGTCCGACTGAAGCTTTCTTT. The J gene is TRBJ1-1, the V gene TRBV6-5; no clear D gene. The V gene lost 3 bases and the J gene lost 5 bases, with 16 bases spanning the gap. Germline values: CDR1 MNHEY, CDR2 SVGAGI. This CDR3 has 15 amino acids.